These 6 T cell receptor beta chains came from one sample sequenced in a study of blood T cell repertoires in COVID-19. Repertoires were generated with immunoSEQ multiplex PCR, while TCRdb's copy carries only in-frame clones and drops some. The sample consists of 97,000 or so clones, about 80% of them appearing once. Sequencing input: peripheral blood. The receptors originated from a man in his sixties with acute or convalescent COVID-19.

J is TRBJ2-1 and V is TRBV9; TRBD2 aligns across 15 bases. CDR3 length equals 16 residues. V lost 3 bases and J lost 8; bases outside the gene matches: 6. Germline lookup yields CDR1 SGDLS and CDR2 YYNGEE. The CDR3 here is CASSDRTSGGADEQFF. CDR3 DNA: TGTGCCAGCAGCGACCGGACTAGCGGGGGGGCGGATGAGCAGTTCTTC. Using reference TRBV9 and TRBJ2-1 for the parts outside the CDR3, the full variable domain is DSGVTQTPKHLITATGQRVTLRCSPRSGDLSVYWYQQSLDQGLQFLIQYYNGEERAKGNILERFSAQQFPDLHSELNLSSLELGDSALYFCASSDRTSGGADEQFFGPGTRLTVL.

In this sample, this clone turned up a few times. The V call is TRBV6-5, the J call TRBJ2-1, with 7 bases lining up with TRBD2. CDR3 size: 15 residues. The V gene's germline CDR1 is MNHEY and CDR2 SVGAGI. For the CDR3, the DNA is TGTGCTCTGGGGACTATGGACGGCTCCTACAATGAGCAGTTCTTC. It yields the protein CALGTMDGSYNEQFF.

This rearrangement joins TRBV2 to TRBJ2-3; possible D gene TRBD2, 7 bases. Looked up from germline, CDR1 is SNHLY and CDR2 is FYNNEI. Trimming took off 9 bases at V and 1 base at J, with 14 bases between the two ends. This CDR3 contains 14 residues. Here the CDR3 reads CARGGGGGTDTQYF. CDR3 in DNA: TGTGCCAGAGGAGGGGGAGGGGGCACAGATACGCAGTATTTT.

This chain connects TRBV7-6 to TRBJ1-4; D possibly corresponds to TRBD1 (5 bases). The CDR3 is 15 amino acids. Between the trimmed V and J ends, which lost 1 base and 4 bases, there was a span of 10 bases. CDR1 and CDR2 from the germline V gene are SGHVS and FNYEAQ. The CDR3 DNA is TGTGCCAGCAGCTTAGGACAGCTCATTAATGAAAAACTGTTTTTT. Translating it yields CASSLGQLINEKLFF.

Ten or more counts support this clone. The chain employs TRBV19 and TRBJ1-3, with D maybe TRBD1 (5 bases). The germline gives CDR1 LNHDA, CDR2 SQIVND (reference sequence). V gave up 9 bases and J gave up 0 bases, with 15 bases separating them. The CDR3 is 15 residues long. The CDR3 coding sequence is TGTGCCAGCACTCTAACAGGTCTCTCTGGAAACACCATATATTTT. Its translation: CASTLTGLSGNTIYF.

The rearrangement joins TRBV4-3 to TRBJ2-1, with D possibly being TRBD2 (5 bases). The germline V and J ends were trimmed by 0 bases and 2 bases, with 11 bases remaining between them. Per the germline V gene, CDR1 is LGHNA and CDR2 is YSLEER. CDR3 size: 16 residues. CDR3 sequence: CASSQDFGSPYNEQFF. CDR3 DNA sequence: TGCGCCAGCAGCCAAGATTTTGGGAGTCCCTACAATGAGCAGTTCTTC.